The clone carrying this TCR beta chain was observed at least ten times. The antigen is unknown. TCRdb keeps only in-frame clones here, not all; method: immunoSEQ multiplex PCR. The sample lists nearly 1 million clones, 76% occurring once. Trimming shortened V by 0 bases and J by 5 bases, and 7 bases separated the two germline ends. Germline loops: CDR1 ENHRY, CDR2 SYGVKD. The CDR3 totals 14 residues. The data originate from a study of shared clonotypes between healthy human individuals. The study, taken as a whole, reports: The generation probabilities recorded for non-shared clonotypes fell below those of clonotypes shared by all four donors.

The chain combines TRBV10-3 with TRBJ2-2; D is undetermined. Sample: memory CD4+ T cells sorted from blood. The subset denotes: CD45RA-negative fraction. The clonotype comes from a man aged 18 to 30 in good health. The CDR3 region is CAISESTRTGELFF. The CDR3 DNA reads as TGTGCCATCAGTGAGTCGACCCGAACCGGGGAGCTGTTTTTT.